These 2 T cell receptor beta chains originate from one sample sequenced in a study of Ad26.COV2.S vaccination and SARS-CoV-2 variants. The treatment denotes: roughly 19 received Ad26.COV2.S at low or high dose, single or two shots; about five received placebo; per-sample allocation not given. Sample collection was performed on day 63 after the first vaccine or placebo injection. Sequencing used immunoSEQ multiplex PCR; TCRdb keeps in-frame clones, though not all of them. The sample holds about 400,000 clones; approximately 90% are singletons and the top ten take 3% to 3.5%. The sequencing used peripheral blood, collected in a trial of Ad26.COV2.S vaccine versus placebo. These receptors were taken from a person aged 18 to 59 who received the Ad26.COV2.S COVID-19 vaccine or a placebo.

This clone was observed a few times. V gene TRBV2 combines with J gene TRBJ2-4; D is perhaps TRBD1 or TRBD2 (5 bases each). The CDR3 consists of 12 residues. Trimming took 4 bases from V and 9 from J, leaving 10 bases between them. Per germline, CDR1 SNHLY and CDR2 FYNNEI. CDR3 bases: TGTGCCAGCAGTGTCTCAGGGACCATTCAGTACTTC. This encodes CASSVSGTIQYF.

The CDR3 DNA follows: TGTGCCATCAGGGGGGGGGAGACCCAGTACTTC. This sequence encodes CAIRGGETQYF. V and J are TRBV10-3 and TRBJ2-5, with 7 bases matching TRBD2. This CDR3 is built from 11 residues. J was trimmed by 5 bases and V by 6 bases; bases with no gene match: 0. The germline CDR1 and CDR2 sequences are ENHRY and SYGVKD.